The 28 T cell receptor beta chains below were found in one sample sequenced in a study of T cell responses to AZD1222 COVID-19 vaccine. Generated by immunoSEQ multiplex PCR, the TCRdb table keeps only in-frame clones and is missing some. This sample has roughly 180,000 clones, with 75% to 90% found just once. The material was peripheral blood, obtained on day 0 of AZD1222 vaccination. The source is an adult in good health.

This chain links TRBV5-4 with TRBJ1-1, with D hard to call. V was trimmed by 1 base and J by 1 base, leaving 8 bases between them. The CDR3 has 14 residues. Germline CDR1 SGHNT, CDR2 YYREEE (reference sequence). The CDR3 DNA reads as TGTGCCAGCAGCTTGCTTTACGGGAACACTGAAGCTTTCTTT. Translating it yields CASSLLYGNTEAFF. Full variable domain (rest looked up from reference TRBV5-4 and TRBJ1-1): ETGVTQSPTHLIKTRGQQVTLRCSSQSGHNTVSWYQQALGQGPQFIFQYYREEENGRGNFPPRFSGLQFPNYSSELNVNALELDDSALYLCASSLLYGNTEAFFGQGTRLTVV.

Here the CDR3 DNA reads TGTGCCAGCAGTTCCCGAAGACAGGGAGCTGAAAAACTGTTTTTT. This translates into CASSSRRQGAEKLFF. The genes are TRBV6-5 and TRBJ1-4, with 7 nucleotides matching TRBD1. The CDR3 totals 15 residues. CDR1 is MNHEY, CDR2 SVGAGI, per germline. V shed 4 bases, J shed 7 bases, and the junction held 9 bases outside the gene matches.

This chain joins TRBV5-5 and TRBJ2-6; D may be TRBD1 or TRBD2 (5 bases each). V lost 4 bases and J lost 0, with 11 bases in between. Germline V gives CDR1 SGHKS, CDR2 YYEKEE (reference sequence). CDR3 size: 16 residues. The chain's CDR3 is CASSPGPGSGANVLTF. The CDR3 DNA reads TGTGCCAGCAGCCCGGGGCCAGGCTCTGGGGCCAACGTCCTGACTTTC.

Turning to this clone: A much bigger clone sits one base away, suggesting this may be a read error. The J gene is TRBJ1-5, the V gene TRBV6-5; D not resolved. Germline V CDR1 and CDR2: MNHEY, SVGAGI. Trimming shortened V by 2 bases and J by 0 bases, and 2 bases separated the two germline ends. This CDR3 contains 13 residues. The DNA of the CDR3 is TGTGCCAGCAGTTACGATAGCAATCAGCCCCAGCATTTT. It codes for CASSYDSNQPQHF.

This chain joins TRBV6-5 and TRBJ2-7; the D gene is possibly TRBD2 (8 bases). V was trimmed by 6 bases and J by 3 bases, leaving 15 bases between them. This CDR3 contains 14 residues. In germline, CDR1 is MNHEY, CDR2 SVGAGI. This CDR3 reads CASSERGTDYEQYF. The CDR3 DNA follows: TGTGCCAGCAGCGAGCGGGGGACAGACTACGAGCAGTACTTC.

V is TRBV6-5 and J is TRBJ2-1; TRBD1 agrees at 7 bases. V was pared by 8 bases and J by 6 bases, with 10 bases of the junction left unmatched. The length of the CDR3 is 14 residues. From germline, CDR1 is MNHEY and CDR2 SVGAGI. CDR3 sequence reads: CASDRGGRGNEQFF. Here the CDR3 DNA reads TGTGCCAGCGATCGAGGGGGCCGGGGCAATGAGCAGTTCTTC.

The chain couples TRBV3-1 (or the pseudogene TRBV3-2) to TRBJ1-6; 12 bases align to TRBD1. Germline V gives CDR1 LGHDT, CDR2 YNNKEL (reference sequence). V shed 5 bases, J shed 8 bases, and the junction held 4 bases outside the gene matches. The CDR3 contains 15 residues. The CDR3: CASSVGQGAYSPLHF. The CDR3 nucleotides read TGTGCCAGCAGCGTGGGACAGGGGGCTTATTCACCCCTCCACTTT.

The chain uses TRBV7-2 and TRBJ2-7, with 8 positions matching TRBD2. The length of the CDR3 is 14 residues. Germline V gene sequence: CDR1 SGHTA, CDR2 FQGNSA. V lost 4 bases to trimming and J lost 2 bases; unmatched junction nucleotides: 4. Here the CDR3 reads CASSYGGGAYEQYF. The DNA for the CDR3 is TGTGCCAGCAGCTACGGGGGGGGAGCCTACGAGCAGTACTTC.

This sequence joins TRBV7-8 and TRBJ2-7, with 12 bases matching TRBD2. In germline, CDR1 is SGHVS, CDR2 FQNEAQ. This CDR3 region has 16 residues. V shed 6 bases, J shed 2 bases, and the junction held 8 bases outside the gene matches. CDR3 sequence reads: CASSGETSGGPYEQYV. The CDR3, as DNA: TGTGCCAGCAGTGGCGAGACTAGCGGGGGACCCTACGAGCAGTACGTC.

The rearrangement joins TRBV2 to TRBJ1-5, with a tentative D call TRBD1 (5 bases). The CDR3 totals 13 residues. Trimming left V 7 bases short and J 1 base short, with 8 bases between. Germline assignment: CDR1 SNHLY and CDR2 FYNNEI. The CDR3, as DNA: TGTGCCAGCAATCGGGACAGCAATCAGCCCCAGCATTTT. Protein sequence: CASNRDSNQPQHF.

The rearrangement links TRBV4-2 to TRBJ2-1; the D gene is possibly TRBD1 (5 bases). The CDR3 is 17 amino acids. CDR1 LGHNA and CDR2 YNFKEQ come from the germline V gene. Trimming removed 7 bases from V and 3 bases from J, with 22 bases in between. The CDR3 coding sequence is TGTGCCAGCACTTCCCACGGCAGCCAGGGAAACTACAATGAGCAGTTCTTC. Translating gives CASTSHGSQGNYNEQFF.

The chain uses TRBV5-4 and TRBJ1-1; a possible D gene is TRBD1 (6 bases). The germline V gene encodes CDR1 SGHNT and CDR2 YYREEE (reference sequence). The V gene lost 4 bases and the J gene lost 4 bases, with 17 bases spanning the gap. The length of the CDR3 is 15 residues. CDR3 in DNA: TGTGCCAGCAGCCGCATACAGGGAAGTGGCACTGAAGCTTTCTTT. Translating it yields CASSRIQGSGTEAFF.

This clone was seen just once. The CDR3 sequence is CASSQDVDRGRTGQYF. The DNA of the CDR3 is TGCGCCAGCAGCCAAGATGTCGACAGGGGGCGAACTGGGCAGTACTTC. J is TRBJ2-7 and V is TRBV4-3; TRBD1 aligns across 10 bases. Trimming removed 0 bases from V and 9 bases from J; junction bases left unmatched: 11. Germline-derived CDR1 and CDR2 are LGHNA and YSLEER. The CDR3 has 16 amino acids.

This clone was detected only once. V and J are TRBV15 and TRBJ2-7; D tentatively reads TRBD1 or TRBD2 (6 bases each). The CDR3 contains 14 residues. The germline CDR1 and CDR2 sequences are LNHNV and YYDKDF (reference sequence). V lost 3 bases, J lost 6 bases, and 15 bases lay in between. CDR3 loop: CATSRLPGAGEQYV. In DNA form, the CDR3 reads TGTGCCACCAGCAGGCTCCCGGGGGCGGGCGAGCAGTACGTC.

The chain links TRBV19 to TRBJ2-6; a weak D match, TRBD1 (5 bases). Germline assignment: CDR1 LNHDA and CDR2 SQIVND (reference sequence). CDR3 length equals 18 residues. V lost 1 base, J lost 4 bases, and 17 bases lay in between. The CDR3 nucleotides are TGTGCCAGTAGTATAGCAAGACAGCAACTACGGGGGGCCAACGTCCTGACTTTC. It encodes CASSIARQQLRGANVLTF.

This chain links TRBV5-5 with TRBJ1-1; D not certain. Germline CDR1 SGHKS, CDR2 YYEKEE (reference sequence). This CDR3 has 13 amino acids. Trimming removed 6 bases at V and 1 base at J, with 10 bases between. This CDR3 is CASNYQTNTEAFF. DNA for the CDR3: TGTGCCAGCAACTATCAGACGAACACTGAAGCTTTCTTT.

The J gene is TRBJ2-1, the V gene TRBV5-1; a weak D match, TRBD2 (5 bases). Between the trimmed V and J ends, which lost 2 bases and 4 bases, there was a span of 7 bases. The CDR3 has 13 residues. Looked up from germline, CDR1 is SGHRS and CDR2 is YFSETQ. The DNA of the CDR3 is TGCGCCAGCAGCTTTCGGGAATACAATGAGCAGTTCTTC. The encoded protein is CASSFREYNEQFF.

This clone was counted once. The chain carries TRBV16 and TRBJ1-1; no clear D. The CDR3 is 12 residues long. Germline V gene data show CDR1 as KGHSY and CDR2 as FQNENV. The germline V and J ends were trimmed by 4 bases and 6 bases, with 9 bases remaining between them. CDR3 region: CASSLSRAEAFF. CDR3 DNA sequence: TGTGCCAGCAGCCTATCGCGAGCTGAAGCTTTCTTT. The full variable domain, with the rest looked up from reference TRBV16 and TRBJ1-1, is GEEVAQTPKHLVRGEGQKAKLYCAPIKGHSYVFWYQQVLKNEFKFLISFQNENVFDETGMPKERFSAKCLPNSPCSLEIQATKLEDSAVYFCASSLSRAEAFFGQGTRLTVV.

The chain joins TRBV28 to TRBJ2-3, with D possibly TRBD1 on 6 matching bases. Between the trimmed V and J ends, which lost 10 bases and 0 bases, there was a span of 14 bases. CDR1 and CDR2 from the germline V gene are MDHEN and SYDVKM. This CDR3 is built from 14 residues. The CDR3 nucleotides are TGTGCCACCCGACAGGCTGGTAGCACAGATACGCAGTATTTT. Encoded protein: CATRQAGSTDTQYF.

V and J are TRBV3-1 (or the pseudogene TRBV3-2) and TRBJ2-1; D may be TRBD2 (7 bases). The CDR3 runs 17 residues. Per the germline V gene, CDR1 is LGHDT and CDR2 is YNNKEL (reference sequence). Trimming took 5 bases from V and 2 from J, leaving 19 bases between them. CDR3 sequence: CASSLSNGGRPYNEQFF. DNA of the CDR3: TGTGCCAGCAGCTTGAGCAACGGGGGGCGGCCCTACAATGAGCAGTTCTTC.

This rearrangement joins TRBV10-3 to TRBJ2-4, with D perhaps being TRBD1 or TRBD2 (5 bases each). Germline CDR1 reads ENHRY; CDR2 reads SYGVKD. This CDR3 has 16 amino acids. V was shortened by 2 bases and J by 2 bases, with 13 bases between the two germline ends. The CDR3 nucleotides read TGTGCCATCAGTGAGGCTCTGGGACGGTCCAAAAACATTCAGTACTTC. Amino acids: CAISEALGRSKNIQYF.

The V gene is TRBV29-1, the J gene TRBJ2-3; possible D gene TRBD1, 5 bases. The CDR3 sequence is 18 residues long. V lost 0 bases to trimming and J lost 3 bases, with 22 bases between them. Germline CDR1 reads SQVTM; CDR2 reads ANQGSEA. This chain's CDR3 is CSVEDRTFGQGGTDTQYF. CDR3 DNA: TGCAGCGTTGAAGACCGTACCTTTGGGCAGGGCGGAACAGATACGCAGTATTTT.

V is TRBV10-2 and J is TRBJ2-7; D call uncertain. V gave up 2 bases and J gave up 5 bases, with 13 bases separating them. From germline, CDR1 is WSHSY and CDR2 SAAADI. The CDR3 is 14 residues long. CDR3 DNA: TGCGCCAGCAGTGAGCGGGCAGGACGGGACGAGCAGTACGTC. Its protein is CASSERAGRDEQYV.

CDR3 coding DNA: TGTGCCAGCAGCCAAGTTGGGTTGGGTCAGCCCCAGCATTTT. The encoded protein is CASSQVGLGQPQHF. The chain joins TRBV3-1 (or the pseudogene TRBV3-2) to TRBJ1-5; no firm D call. Germline CDR1 is LGHDT and CDR2 is YNNKEL (reference sequence). V dropped 1 base and J dropped 6 bases, with 10 bases sitting between them. This CDR3 region has 14 residues.

V gene TRBV6-1 combines with J gene TRBJ1-5, with 7 bases lining up with TRBD1. V dropped 3 bases and J dropped 4; count of bases not matched to a gene: 6. CDR3 length equals 15 residues. Germline values: CDR1 MNHNS, CDR2 SASEGT. This CDR3 is CASSDPDRANQPQHF. The CDR3 nucleotides read TGTGCCAGCAGTGACCCTGACAGGGCGAATCAGCCCCAGCATTTT.

The chain employs TRBV10-1 and TRBJ2-5; maybe TRBD2 (5 bases). Looked up from germline, CDR1 is WNHNN and CDR2 is SYGVQD (reference sequence). The CDR3 sequence is 13 residues long. V lost 0 bases and J 4 bases, leaving 6 bases between the germline ends. The DNA for the CDR3 is TGCGCCAGCAGTGAGTCGAGCGGAGAGACCCAGTACTTC. Translated: CASSESSGETQYF.

This rearrangement joins TRBV12-3 or TRBV12-4 to TRBJ2-7; either TRBD1 or TRBD2 may supply D (5 bases each). This CDR3 is 13 amino acids long. V lost 4 bases and J lost 7, with 14 bases in between. The CDR3 reads CASSSTGSGEQYV. The DNA of the CDR3 is TGTGCCAGCAGTTCAACAGGCTCGGGGGAGCAGTACGTC.

The V and J genes are TRBV14 and TRBJ2-5; 10 nucleotides align to TRBD2. The germline V gene encodes CDR1 SGHDN and CDR2 FVKESK. V shed 1 base and J 5 bases; nucleotides not matched to a gene: 13. The CDR3 has 18 amino acids. This CDR3 is CASSQGRTSGTVGETQYF. The CDR3 nucleotides are TGTGCCAGCAGCCAAGGCAGGACTAGCGGAACGGTCGGCGAGACCCAGTACTTC.